Listed here are 7 T cell receptor beta chains from one sample, sequenced in a study of T cell responses to AZD1222 COVID-19 vaccine. Sequenced by immunoSEQ multiplex PCR; TCRdb stores in-frame clones only, minus some. This sample has roughly 150,000 clones; approximately 90% occur once, and the top ten carry about 1.6%. The sequencing used peripheral blood, collected 28 days after the second AZD1222 dose. These receptors were obtained from an adult who received the AZD1222 COVID-19 vaccine.

The chain has TRBV6-2 or TRBV6-3 and TRBJ1-6; possibly TRBD1 for D (6 bases). Trimming cost V 4 bases and J 8 bases, with 12 bases left between them. This CDR3 contains 14 residues. Germline lookup yields CDR1 MNHEY and CDR2 SVGEGT. The DNA of the CDR3 is TGTGCCAGCAGTTTAAACAGGGTCGATTCACCCCTCCACTTT. The encoded protein is CASSLNRVDSPLHF.

This chain joins TRBV5-6 and TRBJ2-7; 12 bases are a match to TRBD1. CDR1 SGHDT and CDR2 YYEEEE come from the germline V gene. CDR3 length: 14 residues. With 4 bases clipped from V and 5 bases from J, the junction kept 4 bases outside the gene matches. This CDR3 reads CASSAGQGANEQYF. The CDR3 nucleotides read TGTGCCAGCAGCGCGGGACAGGGGGCCAACGAGCAGTACTTC.

V and J are TRBV15 and TRBJ2-1; 7 bases fit TRBD2. Germline CDR1 LNHNV, CDR2 YYDKDF (reference sequence). Losses at the gene ends were 0 bases for V and 1 base for J; bases not matched to a gene: 3. CDR3 length equals 16 residues. The CDR3 DNA reads as TGTGCCACCAGCAGAGATCGCGGGGGATCCTACAATGAGCAGTTCTTC. As protein: CATSRDRGGSYNEQFF.

This chain links TRBV9 with TRBJ1-2, with 9 nucleotides matching TRBD1. Germline trimming cut 2 bases from V and 4 bases from J; bases unmatched to any gene: 15. The length of the CDR3 is 18 residues. Per germline, CDR1 SGDLS and CDR2 YYNGEE. CDR3 sequence (DNA): TGTGCCAGCAGCGTCCTCCCCCGAACAGGGGGCGAGGGCTATGGCTACACCTTC. Its translation is CASSVLPRTGGEGYGYTF.

This clone was counted once. The rearrangement links TRBV11-2 to TRBJ1-4; 7 bases line up with TRBD1. Losses at the gene ends were 3 bases for V and 9 bases for J; bases not matched to a gene: 7. Germline CDR1 and CDR2: SGHAT and FQNNGV. The CDR3 covers 14 residues. CDR3 in amino acids: CASSFLATGKKLFF. The CDR3 DNA is TGTGCCAGCAGCTTCCTGGCGACAGGGAAAAAACTGTTTTTT. Together with reference TRBV11-2 and TRBJ1-4, the CDR3 gives the full variable domain: EAGVAQSPRYKIIEKRQSVAFWCNPISGHATLYWYQQILGQGPKLLIQFQNNGVVDDSQLPKDRFSAERLKGVDSTLKIQPAKLEDSAVYLCASSFLATGKKLFFGSGTQLSVL.

This chain connects TRBV3-1 (or the pseudogene TRBV3-2) to TRBJ1-1, with TRBD1 matching 8 bases. This CDR3 comprises 13 residues. Germline loops: CDR1 LGHDT, CDR2 YNNKEL (reference sequence). The V and J ends lost 11 bases and 1 base, in that order; junction bases with no gene match: 6. The CDR3 here is CAPRGLGNTEAFF. Here the CDR3 DNA reads TGTGCCCCCAGGGGGCTTGGGAACACTGAAGCTTTCTTT.

The count of this clone is one. As DNA, the CDR3 is TGTGCCAGCAGCAGGGCCCCAGGGTACGAGCAGTACTTC. Translating gives CASSRAPGYEQYF. V and J are TRBV2 and TRBJ2-7, with D perhaps matching TRBD1 (5 bases). Germline V gene data show CDR1 as SNHLY and CDR2 as FYNNEI. The CDR3 spans 13 residues. V was trimmed by 6 bases and J by 4 bases, leaving 13 bases between them.